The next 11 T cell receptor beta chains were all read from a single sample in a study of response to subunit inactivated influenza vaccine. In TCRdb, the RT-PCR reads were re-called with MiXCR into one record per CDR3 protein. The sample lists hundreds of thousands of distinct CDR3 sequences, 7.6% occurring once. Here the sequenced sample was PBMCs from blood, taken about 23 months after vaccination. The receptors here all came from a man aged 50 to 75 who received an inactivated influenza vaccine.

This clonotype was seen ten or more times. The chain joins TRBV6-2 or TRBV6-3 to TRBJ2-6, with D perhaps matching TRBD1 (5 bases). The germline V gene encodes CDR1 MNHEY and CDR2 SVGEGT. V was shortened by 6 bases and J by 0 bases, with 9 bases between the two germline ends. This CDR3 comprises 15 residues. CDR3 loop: CASRQDSSGANVLTF. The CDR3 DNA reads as TGTGCCAGCAGACAAGACAGCTCTGGGGCCAACGTCCTGACTTTC.

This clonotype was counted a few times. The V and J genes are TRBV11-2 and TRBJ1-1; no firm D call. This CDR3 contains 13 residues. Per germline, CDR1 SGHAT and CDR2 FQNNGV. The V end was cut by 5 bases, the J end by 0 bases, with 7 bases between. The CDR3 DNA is TGTGCCAGCAGCCAACACCTGAACACTGAAGCTTTCTTT. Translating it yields CASSQHLNTEAFF.

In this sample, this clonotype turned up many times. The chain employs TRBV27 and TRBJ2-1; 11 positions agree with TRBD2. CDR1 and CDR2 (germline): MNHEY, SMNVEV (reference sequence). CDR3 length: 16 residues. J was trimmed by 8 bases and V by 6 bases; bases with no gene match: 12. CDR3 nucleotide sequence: TGTGCCAGCAGCACGACTAGCGGGGCCAATGTGTATGAGCAGTTCTTC. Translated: CASSTTSGANVYEQFF.

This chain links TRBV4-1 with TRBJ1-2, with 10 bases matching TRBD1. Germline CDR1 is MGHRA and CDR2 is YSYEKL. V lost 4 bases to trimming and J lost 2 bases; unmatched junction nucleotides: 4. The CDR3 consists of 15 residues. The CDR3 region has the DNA TGCGCCAGCAGCCTCCGGGACAGGGGAAACTATGGCTACACCTTC. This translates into CASSLRDRGNYGYTF.

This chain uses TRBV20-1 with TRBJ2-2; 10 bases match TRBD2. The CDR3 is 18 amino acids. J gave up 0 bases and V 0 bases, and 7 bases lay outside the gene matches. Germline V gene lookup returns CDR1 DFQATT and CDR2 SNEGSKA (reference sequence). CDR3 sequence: CSARDPAGGYANTGELFF. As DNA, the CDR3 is TGCAGTGCTAGAGATCCAGCGGGGGGGTATGCGAACACCGGGGAGCTGTTTTTT.

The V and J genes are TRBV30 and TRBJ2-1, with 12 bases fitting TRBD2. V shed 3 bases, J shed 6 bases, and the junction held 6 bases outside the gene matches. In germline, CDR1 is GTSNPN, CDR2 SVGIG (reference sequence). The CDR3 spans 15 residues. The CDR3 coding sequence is TGTGCCTGGAGCCGACCGGGACTAGCGGGCAATGAGCAGTTCTTC. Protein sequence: CAWSRPGLAGNEQFF.

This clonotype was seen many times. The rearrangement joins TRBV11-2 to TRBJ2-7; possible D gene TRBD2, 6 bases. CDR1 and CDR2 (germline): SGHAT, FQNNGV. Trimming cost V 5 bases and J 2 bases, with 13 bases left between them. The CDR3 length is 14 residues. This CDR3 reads CASSPGLDAYEQYF. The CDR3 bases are TGTGCCAGCAGCCCGGGACTTGACGCCTACGAGCAGTACTTC.

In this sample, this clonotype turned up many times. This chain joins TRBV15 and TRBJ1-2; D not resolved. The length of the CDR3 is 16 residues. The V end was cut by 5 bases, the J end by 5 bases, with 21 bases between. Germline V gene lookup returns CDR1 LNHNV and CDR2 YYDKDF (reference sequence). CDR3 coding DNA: TGTGCCACCAGCCTATCCCTGAGTCTACAGCCATATGGCTACACCTTC. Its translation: CATSLSLSLQPYGYTF.

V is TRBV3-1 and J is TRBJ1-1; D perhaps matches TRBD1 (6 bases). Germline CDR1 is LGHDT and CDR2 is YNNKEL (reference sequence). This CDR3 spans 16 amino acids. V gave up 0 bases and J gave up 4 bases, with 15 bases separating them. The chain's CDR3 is CASSQEVTGGFTEAFF. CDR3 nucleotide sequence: TGTGCCAGCAGCCAAGAAGTTACGGGGGGCTTCACTGAAGCTTTCTTT.

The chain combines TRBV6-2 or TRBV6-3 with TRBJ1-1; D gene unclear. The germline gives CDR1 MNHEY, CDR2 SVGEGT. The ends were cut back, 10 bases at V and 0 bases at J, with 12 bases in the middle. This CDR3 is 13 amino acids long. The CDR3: CATEGWMNTEAFF. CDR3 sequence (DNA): TGTGCCACGGAAGGGTGGATGAACACTGAAGCTTTCTTT.

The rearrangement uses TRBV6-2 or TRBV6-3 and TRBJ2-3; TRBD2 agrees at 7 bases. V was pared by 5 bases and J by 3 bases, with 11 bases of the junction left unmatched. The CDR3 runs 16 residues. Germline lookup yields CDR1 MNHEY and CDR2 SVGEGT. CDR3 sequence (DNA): TGTGCCAGCAGTAACCCGAAGCGGGACGGAACAGATACGCAGTATTTT. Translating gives CASSNPKRDGTDTQYF.